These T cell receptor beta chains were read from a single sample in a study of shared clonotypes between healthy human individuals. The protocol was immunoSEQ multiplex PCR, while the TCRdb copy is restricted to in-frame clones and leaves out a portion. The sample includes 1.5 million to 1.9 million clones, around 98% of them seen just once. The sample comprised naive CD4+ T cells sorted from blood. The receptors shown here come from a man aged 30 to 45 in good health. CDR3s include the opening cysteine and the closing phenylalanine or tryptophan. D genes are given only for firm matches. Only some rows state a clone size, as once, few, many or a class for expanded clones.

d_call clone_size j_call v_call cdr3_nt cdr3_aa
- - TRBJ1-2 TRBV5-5 TGTGCCAGCAGCGAATCGGGACACATGAACTATGGCTACACCTTC CASSESGHMNYGYTF
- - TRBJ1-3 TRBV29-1 TGCAGCGTTGAAGGCAGATCGAGGCACACCATATATTTT CSVEGRSRHTIYF
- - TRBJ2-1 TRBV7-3 TGTGCCAGCAGCGCTGGCAATGAGCAGTTCTTC CASSAGNEQFF
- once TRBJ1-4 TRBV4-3 TGCGCCAGCAGCCAGGGGCCAGCGGGGACAAGTAATGAAAAACTGTTTTTT CASSQGPAGTSNEKLFF
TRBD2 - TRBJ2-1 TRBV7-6 TGTGCCAGCAGCTCTCTGGGACTAGCGGGACTGAATGAGCAGTTCTTC CASSSLGLAGLNEQFF
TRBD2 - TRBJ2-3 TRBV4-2 TGTGCCAGCAGCCAAGTGTCTCTAGCGGGAGCGACAGATACGCAGTATTTT CASSQVSLAGATDTQYF
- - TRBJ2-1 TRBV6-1 TGTGCCAGCAGTAGGGGAAACTCCTACAATGAGCAGTTCTTC CASSRGNSYNEQFF
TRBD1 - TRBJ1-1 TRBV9 TGTGCCAGCAGCGTAGGCGGACAGGTGTCTGAAGCTTTCTTT CASSVGGQVSEAFF
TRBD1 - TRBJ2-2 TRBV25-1 TGTGCCAGCAGGGGACAGATCGATTACACCGGGGAGCTGTTTTTT CASRGQIDYTGELFF
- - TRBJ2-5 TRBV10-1 TGCGCCAGCAGTGAAGGCGGCTGGGAGACCCAGTACTTC CASSEGGWETQYF
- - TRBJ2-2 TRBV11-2 TGTGCCAGCAGCTTGGGACGCAACACCGGGGAGCTGTTTTTT CASSLGRNTGELFF
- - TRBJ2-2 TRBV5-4 TGTGCCAGCAGCCTTAGTAACGCCGGGGAGCTGTTTTTT CASSLSNAGELFF
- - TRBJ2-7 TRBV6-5 TGTGCCAGCAGTTACCGAGGACGGGCTCCGGCCTACGAGCAGTACTTC CASSYRGRAPAYEQYF
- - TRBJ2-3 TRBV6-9 TGTGCCAGCAGTTATAACTTAGGCCTGGATCACACAGATACGCAGTATTTT CASSYNLGLDHTDTQYF
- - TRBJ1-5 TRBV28 TGTGCCAGCACCCTCGGGGGAGACCAGCCCCAGCATTTT CASTLGGDQPQHF
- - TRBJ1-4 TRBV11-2 TGTGCCAGCAGTATGACCCCGAAATCAAAACTGTTTTTT CASSMTPKSKLFF
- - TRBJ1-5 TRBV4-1 TGCGCCAGCAGCCAAGCGGGAACTCAGCCCCAGCATTTT CASSQAGTQPQHF
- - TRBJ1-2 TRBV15 TGTGCCACCAGCAGCGAAACAGGGCCTAACTATGGCTACACCTTC CATSSETGPNYGYTF
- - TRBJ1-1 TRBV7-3 TGTGCCAGCAGCTTTAGGGGGAACACTGAAGCTTTCTTT CASSFRGNTEAFF
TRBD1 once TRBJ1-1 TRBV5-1 TGCGCCAGCTCCCCCGAGGGACAGGGGAACACTGAAGCTTTCTTT CASSPEGQGNTEAFF
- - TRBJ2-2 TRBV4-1 TGCGCCAGCAGCCAAGATCCGGGACTTAGGACCGGGGAGCTGTTTTTT CASSQDPGLRTGELFF
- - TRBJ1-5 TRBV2 TGTGCCAGCACCTCGAGGGAGGGTGAGCCCCAGCATTTT CASTSREGEPQHF
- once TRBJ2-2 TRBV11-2 TGTGCCAGCAGCTTAGACCGCACCGGGGAGCTGTTTTTT CASSLDRTGELFF
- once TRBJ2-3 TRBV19 TGTGCCAGTAGCAAGGCCGGAGGGCGGGACTTCACAGATACGCAGTATTTT CASSKAGGRDFTDTQYF
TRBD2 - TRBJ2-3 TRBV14 TGTGCCAGCAGCCAAGACCCCCCTCTAGCGGGAGCAGATACGCAGTATTTT CASSQDPPLAGADTQYF
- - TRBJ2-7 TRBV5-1 TGCGCCAGCAGCTTGGCCGGGGCCAAATTACGAGAGCCGGTCTACGAGCAGTACTTC CASSLAGAKLREPVYEQYF
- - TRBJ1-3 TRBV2 TGTGCCAGCAGTGAATTCAGGGACTCTGGAAACACCATATATTTT CASSEFRDSGNTIYF
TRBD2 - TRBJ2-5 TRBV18 TGTGCCAGCTCACCAACTAGCGGGGAAGAGACCCAGTACTTC CASSPTSGEETQYF
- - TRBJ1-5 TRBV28 TGTGCCAGCGTTAGCTTCAGGGATAGCAATCAGCCCCAGCATTTT CASVSFRDSNQPQHF
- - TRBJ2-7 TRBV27 TGTGCCAGCAGGAAAACAGGAACGTACGAGCAGTACTTC CASRKTGTYEQYF
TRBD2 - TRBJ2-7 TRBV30 TGTGCCTGGAGTAAAGGAGCGGGAGGGCCAACCTACGAGCAGTACTTC CAWSKGAGGPTYEQYF
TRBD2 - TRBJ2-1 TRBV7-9 TGTGCCAGCAGCTTAACCGGACTAGGGCCGAATGAGCAGTTCTTC CASSLTGLGPNEQFF
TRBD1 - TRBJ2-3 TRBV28 TGTGCCAGCGAAGACAGGGCGAGAGATACGCAGTATTTT CASEDRARDTQYF
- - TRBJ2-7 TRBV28 TGTGCCAGCAGTTTAATGGCCAGTTGGAGGGACTACGAGCAGTACTTC CASSLMASWRDYEQYF
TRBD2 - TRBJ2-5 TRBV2 TGTGCCAGCAGCGAACTAGCGGAGACCCAGTACTTC CASSELAETQYF
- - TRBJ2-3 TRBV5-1 TGCGCCAGCAGCTTGGAGGGGGCAGATACGCAGTATTTT CASSLEGADTQYF
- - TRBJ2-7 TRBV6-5 TGTGCCAGCAGTTACTCGATTCTCAGCGGAAACTACGAGCAGTACTTC CASSYSILSGNYEQYF
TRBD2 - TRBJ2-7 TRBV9 TGTGCCAGCAGCGTAGTTTCCCGGGCGGGAGTCGGCGAGCAGTACTTC CASSVVSRAGVGEQYF
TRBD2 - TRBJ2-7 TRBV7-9 TGTGCCAGCAGCTTCGGGACTAGCGTCTACGAGCAGTACTTC CASSFGTSVYEQYF
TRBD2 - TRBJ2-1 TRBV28 TGTGCCAGCCTGGGATCCGGGAGGGTGGGTAATGAGCAGTTCTTC CASLGSGRVGNEQFF
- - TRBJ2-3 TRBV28 TGTGCCAGCAGTTTAGGGCCCGGGCCGCAGTATTTT CASSLGPGPQYF
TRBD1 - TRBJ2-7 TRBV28 TGTGCCAGCAGTTTATGGAGGGGGCGTTCCCACGAGCAGTACTTC CASSLWRGRSHEQYF
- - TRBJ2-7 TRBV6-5 TGTGCCAGCAGTTCCAACCGGGGGACCTACGAGCAGTACTTC CASSSNRGTYEQYF
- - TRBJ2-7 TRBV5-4 TGTGCCAGCAGCTTGAAGGCGGGTCCCTACGAGCAGTACTTC CASSLKAGPYEQYF
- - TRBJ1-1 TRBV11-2 TGTGCCAGCAGCTTTAAAGGGGCGAACACTGAAGCTTTCTTT CASSFKGANTEAFF
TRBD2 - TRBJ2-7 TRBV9 TGTGCCAGCAGCGTAATCAGCGGGAGCCGCGAGCAGTACTTC CASSVISGSREQYF
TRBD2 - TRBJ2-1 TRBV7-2 TGTGCCAGCAGCCAGGCAAGGGGCCCACTAGCGGAGCAGTTCTTC CASSQARGPLAEQFF
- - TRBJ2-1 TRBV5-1 TGCGCCAGCAGCTTGTTTAGCCTCGCCGGTGAGCAGTTCTTC CASSLFSLAGEQFF
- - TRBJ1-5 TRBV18 TGTGCCAGCTCACCACGGGACAACAATCAGCCCCAGCATTTT CASSPRDNNQPQHF
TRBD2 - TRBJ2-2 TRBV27 TGTGCCAGCAGTTTGTTTAGCGGGAGGGCCGTCGGGGAGCTGTTTTTT CASSLFSGRAVGELFF
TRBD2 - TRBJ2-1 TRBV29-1 TGCAGCGTTACGGGACTAGCGGCCTCCTACAATGAGCAGTTCTTC CSVTGLAASYNEQFF
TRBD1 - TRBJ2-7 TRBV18 TGTGCCAGCTCACGGACAGGGTACGAGCAGTACTTC CASSRTGYEQYF
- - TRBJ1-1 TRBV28 TGTGCCAGCAGTTTATGGGGGAACATGAACACTGAAGCTTTCTTT CASSLWGNMNTEAFF